Each of the 10 T cell receptor beta chains below was sequenced from the same sample in a study of shared T cell receptors in the human thymus. The assay was immunoSEQ multiplex PCR, and TCRdb's table has in-frame clones only and misses some. The repertoire consists of 700,000 or so clones, with around 85% occurring once and the leading ten covering 0.0095% to 0.011%. The sample also formed part of further work on human thymus T cells.

The material sequenced was thymocytes. These receptor sequences come from a girl under three years old with a congenital heart defect.

The chain links TRBV27 to TRBJ2-7, with 8 bases lining up with TRBD2. The CDR3 has 16 amino acids. Germline assignment: CDR1 MNHEY and CDR2 SMNVEV (reference sequence). V was pared by 2 bases and J by 3 bases, with 9 bases of the junction left unmatched. The CDR3 sequence is CASSLGVAGSIYEQYF. The CDR3 nucleotides are TGTGCCAGCAGTTTAGGCGTAGCGGGGAGCATCTACGAGCAGTACTTC.

Concerning this clone itself: The identical CDR3 is also encoded by other nucleotide sequences in the sample. V and J are TRBV7-2 and TRBJ1-3, with TRBD1 matching over 10 bases. Trimming cost V 4 bases and J 4 bases; bases outside gene matches: 7. The CDR3 spans 16 residues. The germline CDR1 and CDR2 sequences are SGHTA and FQGNSA. The CDR3 is CASSSRTGGSGNTIYF. The CDR3 nucleotides are TGTGCCAGCAGCTCTAGGACAGGGGGGTCAGGAAACACCATATATTTT.

This clone was counted only a few times. The V and J genes are TRBV28 and TRBJ1-6; TRBD1 matches 8 bases. J was trimmed by 9 bases and V by 5 bases; bases with no gene match: 0. This CDR3 region has 12 residues. Germline V gene lookup returns CDR1 MDHEN and CDR2 SYDVKM. The DNA of the CDR3 is TGTGCCAGCAGTGACAGGGGTTCACCCCTCCACTTT. This codes for CASSDRGSPLHF.

In its sample, this clone was seen a few times. The CDR3 sequence: CASSFRRQGIKRSGNTIYF. In DNA form, the CDR3 reads TGTGCCAGCAGTTTTAGGCGACAGGGGATTAAGCGCTCTGGAAACACCATATATTTT. The chain recombines TRBV28 with TRBJ1-3, with 8 nucleotides matching TRBD1. CDR3 length: 19 residues. V shed 3 bases and J 0 bases; nucleotides not matched to a gene: 13. From germline, CDR1 is MDHEN and CDR2 SYDVKM.

The CDR3 DNA reads TGTGCCATCAGTGATCCCCAACGGGGGAACACTGAAGCTTTCTTT. Translating gives CAISDPQRGNTEAFF. J is TRBJ1-1 and V is TRBV10-3, with D hard to call. CDR3 length equals 15 residues. Germline V gene sequence: CDR1 ENHRY, CDR2 SYGVKD. The V end lost 3 bases, the J end lost 1 base, and 12 bases lay between the germline ends.

V gene TRBV6-6 combines with J gene TRBJ2-2; 12 positions match TRBD1. This CDR3 region has 16 residues. Trimming removed 2 bases from V and 7 bases from J; junction bases left unmatched: 5. From germline, CDR1 is MNHNY and CDR2 SVGAGI (reference sequence). The CDR3 reads CASSYPGTGGGGELFF. The CDR3 region has the DNA TGTGCCAGCAGTTACCCCGGGACAGGGGGCGGCGGGGAGCTGTTTTTT.

V and J are TRBV2 and TRBJ1-1; TRBD1 agrees at 9 bases. V gave up 8 bases and J gave up 5 bases; unmatched junction bases: 9. Germline-derived CDR1 and CDR2 are SNHLY and FYNNEI. There are 14 residues in the CDR3. The CDR3 sequence is CASPDRGRKTEAFF. The CDR3, as DNA: TGTGCCAGCCCTGACAGGGGGAGGAAAACTGAAGCTTTCTTT. Full variable domain (remainder filled in from reference TRBV2 and TRBJ1-1): EPEVTQTPSHQVTQMGQEVILRCVPISNHLYFYWYRQILGQKVEFLVSFYNNEISEKSEIFDDQFSVERPDGSNFTLKIRSTKLEDSAMYFCASPDRGRKTEAFFGQGTRLTVV.

The chain is built from TRBV18 and TRBJ2-3; 7 bases agree with TRBD2. The junction had 13 bases not matched to a gene; V was cut back by 6 bases and J by 4 bases. The CDR3 is 16 amino acids. In germline, CDR1 is KGHSH, CDR2 LQKENI. CDR3 sequence reads: CASSTPPRDYSDTQYF. CDR3 coding DNA: TGTGCCAGCTCTACCCCCCCGCGGGACTATTCAGATACGCAGTATTTT.

This chain's CDR3 is CSGTDRDRGLTEAFF. CDR3 nucleotide sequence: TGCAGCGGGACTGACCGGGACAGGGGGCTCACTGAAGCTTTCTTT. The J gene is TRBJ1-1, the V gene TRBV29-1; 12 positions match TRBD1. Germline V gene sequence: CDR1 SQVTM, CDR2 ANQGSEA. V shed 7 bases, J shed 4 bases, and the junction held 10 bases outside the gene matches. The CDR3 length is 15 residues.

This clone was seen only a few times. This chain joins TRBV6-1 and TRBJ1-5, with D unclear. Per germline, CDR1 MNHNS and CDR2 SASEGT. V lost 6 bases, J lost 3 bases, and 9 bases lay in between. The CDR3 has 13 amino acids. The CDR3 region has the DNA TGTGCCAGCAGCTTAGAATTCAATCAGCCCCAGCATTTT. The encoded protein is CASSLEFNQPQHF.